This TCR beta chain was profiled in a study of T cell responses to AZD1222 COVID-19 vaccine. Study overall: Pooled samples include second doses given at about 4 or 12 weeks.

Whole-study findings and limits: The donor cohort was predominantly white British with a female majority, and clonal diversity may have been underestimated. At baseline, seropositivity was found in only a handful of AZD1222 recipients.

About this clone: What it recognizes is unknown.

TCRdb's copy holds only in-frame clones and misses some; the assay was immunoSEQ multiplex PCR. The sample comprises 150,000 to 200,000 clones, roughly 90% of which are singletons, and more than 0.75% rests with the top ten. Deletions cut 4 bases from V and 0 bases from J, with 12 bases between. This CDR3 spans 15 amino acids. CDR1 and CDR2 from the germline V gene are SEHNR and FQNEAQ (reference sequence). The chain has TRBV7-9 and TRBJ1-1; D uncertain. This TCR derives from an adult in good health. The material was peripheral blood, obtained on day 0 of AZD1222 vaccination. The chain's CDR3 is CASSSRTAMNTEAFF. In nucleotides, the CDR3 is TGTGCCAGCAGCTCAAGGACGGCTATGAACACTGAAGCTTTCTTT.